One sample yielded the 27 T cell receptor beta chains listed below, sequenced in a study of human T cells and chemical hapten exposure. MiXCR, applied by TCRdb to the RACE reads, yields one record per CDR3 protein. This table has tens of thousands of distinct CDR3 sequences, 10% to 13% appearing once. Regarding time point: pre-sensitization, week 0. Treatment noted: therapeutic diphenylcyclopropenone sensitization with weekly scalp DPC. The material was whole blood, obtained in connection with sensitization to the hapten diphenylcyclopropenone (DPC). These TCRs come from a young man with alopecia areata. Some clones in this sample may be carry-over from other donors' samples.

This clonotype was seen a handful of times. The chain joins TRBV20-1 to TRBJ2-5; D might be TRBD2 (6 bases). Trimming stripped 4 bases from V and 0 bases from J, with 21 bases between. CDR1 and CDR2 (germline): DFQATT, SNEGSKA (reference sequence). The CDR3 totals 17 residues. In nucleotides, the CDR3 is TGCAGTGCTATCTCCTTCCGAACTAGCTCGTACCAAGAGACCCAGTACTTC. Its translation is CSAISFRTSSYQETQYF.

This clonotype was counted a few times. The CDR3 bases are TGTGCCAGCTCACCACTGACAGACTACGAGCAGTACTTC. As protein: CASSPLTDYEQYF. The gene calls are TRBV18 and TRBJ2-7, with D possibly being TRBD1 (5 bases). CDR1 is KGHSH, CDR2 LQKENI, per germline. This CDR3 is built from 13 residues. Trimming removed 1 base at V and 3 bases at J, with 7 bases between.

This clonotype was seen many times. The chain has TRBV18 and TRBJ2-1; 11 bases line up with TRBD2. The ends lost 3 bases at V and 7 bases at J; junction bases unmatched: 5. There are 15 residues in the CDR3. The germline gives CDR1 KGHSH, CDR2 LQKENI. The CDR3 nucleotides read TGTGCCAGCTCACCTCTAGCGGGAGGAATAAATGAGCAGTTCTTC. Its protein product is CASSPLAGGINEQFF.

Points on this clonotype: It may be a read error: a sequence one base away is much more abundant. Here the CDR3 DNA reads TGTGCCAGTAGAGAAGGAACCGGGCCAGGGACCAAAAACATTCAGTACTTC. Encoded protein: CASREGTGPGTKNIQYF. This chain joins TRBV19 and TRBJ2-4, with D perhaps TRBD1 (5 bases). Deletions cut 6 bases from V and 2 bases from J, with 20 bases between. The CDR3 is 17 residues long. From germline, CDR1 is LNHDA and CDR2 SQIVND (reference sequence).

This clonotype was detected ten times or more. The gene calls are TRBV12-3 or TRBV12-4 and TRBJ2-5; no clear D. The CDR3 loop spans 13 amino acids. The ends were cut back, 1 base at V and 4 bases at J, with 7 bases in the middle. CDR3 sequence (DNA): TGTGCCAGCAGTTTAGTTTCCAGAGAGACCCAGTACTTC. Protein product: CASSLVSRETQYF.

This clonotype showed up many times. This chain joins TRBV6-1 and TRBJ2-7; TRBD2 matches 8 bases. CDR1 is MNHNS and CDR2 is SASEGT in the germline V gene. V was pared by 4 bases and J by 4 bases, with 6 bases of the junction left unmatched. The CDR3 covers 14 residues. The CDR3 sequence: CASSVGSGVYEQYF. The CDR3 DNA reads TGTGCCAGCAGTGTTGGTAGCGGGGTTTACGAGCAGTACTTC.

The chain recombines TRBV25-1 with TRBJ2-2; D is perhaps TRBD2 (6 bases). Germline V gene data show CDR1 as MGHDK and CDR2 as SYGVNS. This CDR3 is built from 16 residues. Trimming stripped 1 base from V and 4 bases from J, with 13 bases between. The CDR3 here is CASSESPGRGTGELFF. For the CDR3, the DNA is TGTGCCAGCAGTGAATCTCCCGGGAGAGGCACCGGGGAGCTGTTTTTT.

CDR3 residues: CASNRWNSNQPQHF. The CDR3 nucleotides read TGTGCCAGTAATCGGTGGAATAGCAATCAGCCCCAGCATTTT. J is TRBJ1-5 and V is TRBV19; D remains ambiguous. The CDR3 has 14 amino acids. Germline V gene data show CDR1 as LNHDA and CDR2 as SQIVND (reference sequence). The germline V and J ends were trimmed by 7 bases and 0 bases, with 10 bases remaining between them.

This clonotype was observed many times. The chain has TRBV19 and TRBJ1-2; perhaps TRBD1 as D (6 bases). V lost 9 bases, J lost 0 bases, and 14 bases lay in between. The CDR3 length is 14 residues. Germline CDR1 reads LNHDA; CDR2 reads SQIVND (reference sequence). The CDR3 loop reads CASLDSPPNYGYTF. DNA for the CDR3: TGTGCCAGCCTGGACAGCCCGCCTAACTATGGCTACACCTTC.

The sample holds many counts of this clonotype. The V call is TRBV5-1, the J call TRBJ2-7; D remains ambiguous. The CDR3 contains 17 residues. V dropped 0 bases and J dropped 0 bases, with 16 bases sitting between them. Per germline, CDR1 SGHRS and CDR2 YFSETQ. The CDR3 DNA follows: TGCGCCAGCAGCTTGGGACAAGATATAAGCGTCTCCTACGAGCAGTACTTC. Translating gives CASSLGQDISVSYEQYF.

This clonotype has a count of ten or more. This chain joins TRBV7-8 and TRBJ1-1; TRBD1 might be the D (5 bases). Germline-derived CDR1 and CDR2 are SGHVS and FQNEAQ. Trimming cost V 0 bases and J 5 bases, with 16 bases left between them. CDR3 length: 16 residues. CDR3 bases: TGTGCCAGCAGCTTAGCGTATCGGACAATGGAAACTGAAGCTTTCTTT. This translates into CASSLAYRTMETEAFF.

A few counts support this clonotype. The CDR3 protein is CATSRDPIKGTSPLHF. DNA for the CDR3: TGTGCCACCAGCAGAGATCCAATAAAGGGAACCTCACCCCTCCACTTT. V usage is TRBV15 and J usage is TRBJ1-6; no clear D gene. This CDR3 comprises 16 residues. Trimming stripped 0 bases from V and 10 bases from J, with 16 bases between. Germline assignment: CDR1 LNHNV and CDR2 YYDKDF (reference sequence).

The chain employs TRBV28 and TRBJ1-2; D is undetermined. The V gene's germline CDR1 is MDHEN and CDR2 SYDVKM. CDR3 size: 14 residues. V was clipped by 8 bases and J by 5 bases, with 18 bases between them. CDR3 coding DNA: TGTGCCAGCTCTCCCCTCGGTACACGATATGGCTACACCTTC. It is translated as CASSPLGTRYGYTF.

This clonotype appeared a few times. The chain carries TRBV27 and TRBJ2-1; D is unclear. Germline values: CDR1 MNHEY, CDR2 SMNVEV (reference sequence). V lost 2 bases to trimming and J lost 9 bases, with 8 bases between them. The CDR3 covers 12 residues. CDR3 amino acids: CASSLGVGEQFF. The CDR3 DNA sequence: TGTGCCAGCAGTTTAGGTGTTGGTGAGCAGTTCTTC.

The chain carries TRBV9 and TRBJ2-3; D is ambiguous. The V end lost 0 bases, the J end lost 2 bases, and 7 bases lay between the germline ends. From germline, CDR1 is SGDLS and CDR2 YYNGEE. The CDR3 covers 14 residues. The CDR3 sequence is CASSVDSATDTQYF. CDR3 nucleotide sequence: TGTGCCAGCAGCGTAGATTCGGCCACAGATACGCAGTATTTT.

A few counts support this clonotype. V gene TRBV5-1 combines with J gene TRBJ2-7, with TRBD1 matching 11 bases. The junction had 2 bases not matched to a gene; V was cut back by 9 bases and J by 3 bases. This CDR3 is built from 12 residues. Germline-derived CDR1 and CDR2 are SGHRS and YFSETQ. The CDR3 DNA reads TGCGCCATGGACAGGGGGCTCTACGAGCAGTACGTC. Protein: CAMDRGLYEQYV.

Many counts were recorded for this clonotype. V usage is TRBV4-3 and J usage is TRBJ2-3, with 10 bases fitting TRBD2. Looked up from germline, CDR1 is LGHNA and CDR2 is YSLEER. The CDR3 spans 15 residues. The junction had 2 bases not matched to a gene; V was cut back by 0 bases and J by 5 bases. DNA for the CDR3: TGCGCCAGCAGCCAAGATAGACTAGCGGGAGATACGCAGTATTTT. Protein: CASSQDRLAGDTQYF.

Ten or more counts support this clonotype. V gene TRBV7-2 combines with J gene TRBJ2-3, with 7 bases aligning to TRBD2. CDR1 SGHTA and CDR2 FQGNSA come from the germline V gene. The CDR3 is 16 residues long. V gave up 5 bases and J gave up 1 base; unmatched junction bases: 9. This CDR3 is CASSQRAGFGTDTQYF. DNA for the CDR3: TGTGCCAGCAGCCAGCGAGCGGGGTTCGGCACAGATACGCAGTATTTT.

This sequence joins TRBV18 and TRBJ2-7; D may match TRBD1 or TRBD2 (6 bases each). CDR3 size: 16 residues. The germline gives CDR1 KGHSH, CDR2 LQKENI. Trimming pared 6 bases from V and 0 bases from J, leaving 18 bases between. The CDR3 DNA is TGTGCCAGCTCCCCAGGCCGGGGGCAGAGCTCCTACGAGCAGTACGTC. Its translation is CASSPGRGQSSYEQYV.

This chain joins TRBV5-1 and TRBJ2-7; D not resolved. Germline V gene sequence: CDR1 SGHRS, CDR2 YFSETQ. Trimming took 3 bases from V and 4 from J, leaving 11 bases between them. The CDR3 loop spans 13 amino acids. CDR3 loop: CASSWTFDYEQYF. Written as DNA, the CDR3 is TGCGCCAGCAGCTGGACCTTTGATTACGAGCAGTACTTC.

This clonotype has more than one count but fewer than ten. The chain has TRBV10-3 and TRBJ2-7, with D perhaps matching TRBD1 (6 bases). The ends were cut back, 5 bases at V and 5 bases at J, with 19 bases in the middle. This CDR3 is 15 amino acids long. Germline V lookup: CDR1 ENHRY, CDR2 SYGVKD. The CDR3 sequence: CAISTGHLPGHEQYV. The CDR3 DNA reads as TGTGCCATCAGTACGGGACACCTCCCCGGCCACGAGCAGTACGTC.

This clonotype was counted ten times or more. The chain recombines TRBV7-8 with TRBJ2-7, with D unclear. The CDR3 runs 13 residues. Trimming removed 5 bases at V and 6 bases at J, with 14 bases between. CDR1 and CDR2 (germline): SGHVS, FQNEAQ. CDR3 sequence reads: CASSHGEGSEQYV. The CDR3 nucleotides are TGTGCCAGCAGCCACGGAGAAGGTAGCGAGCAGTACGTC.

V is TRBV6-6 and J is TRBJ2-3; 7 nucleotides align to TRBD2. The CDR3 spans 14 residues. Germline trimming cut 5 bases from V and 1 base from J; bases unmatched to any gene: 3. Germline V CDR1 and CDR2: MNHNY, SVGAGI (reference sequence). The CDR3 sequence is CASSPGRGTDTQYF. The DNA for the CDR3 is TGTGCCAGCAGTCCGGGGAGGGGCACAGATACGCAGTATTTT.

This clonotype was counted between two and nine times. The chain has TRBV12-2 and TRBJ2-1. TRBV12-2 is a pseudogene locus. This CDR3 region has 15 residues. The CDR3: CASRLEALPQKKQFF. CDR3 bases: TGTGCAAGTCGCTTAGAAGCCTTACCTCAGAAAAAGCAGTTCTTC.

This clonotype was counted a few times. The chain recombines TRBV5-6 with TRBJ2-7, with D possibly matching TRBD1 (6 bases). CDR1 SGHDT and CDR2 YYEEEE come from the germline V gene. The CDR3 runs to 14 residues. Trimming took off 0 bases at V and 7 bases at J, with 14 bases between the two ends. CDR3 DNA sequence: TGTGCCAGCAGCTTGGGATCAGGGGCGCGGGAGCAGTACTTC. This gives the protein CASSLGSGAREQYF.

In its sample, this clonotype was seen many times. This chain connects TRBV7-3 to TRBJ1-1; TRBD1 might be the D (6 bases). The CDR3 totals 13 residues. In germline, CDR1 is SGHTA, CDR2 FQGTGA. Trimming shortened V by 5 bases and J by 4 bases, and 11 bases separated the two germline ends. The CDR3 bases are TGTGCCAGCAGCCCAACAGGGACCACTGAAGCTTTCTTT. Its translation: CASSPTGTTEAFF.

The table lists this clonotype with many counts. The J gene is TRBJ1-3, the V gene TRBV12-3 or TRBV12-4; no clear D. This CDR3 is built from 11 residues. The V gene lost 4 bases and the J gene lost 4 bases, with 2 bases spanning the gap. The CDR3 loop reads CASSWGNTIYF. The CDR3 DNA sequence: TGTGCCAGCAGTTGGGGAAACACCATATATTTT.